Shown below are 14 T cell receptor beta chains from a single sample sequenced in a study of shared T cell receptors in the human thymus. The data were produced by immunoSEQ multiplex PCR, yet TCRdb's version contains in-frame clones alone and is incomplete. The sample yields about 660,000 clones, roughly 90% seen once. These data were likewise used in another study, on human thymus T cells.

Material: thymocytes. The source of these receptors is a boy less than two years old with a congenital heart defect.

J is TRBJ2-7 and V is TRBV5-6, with 10 nucleotides matching TRBD1. CDR3 length: 18 residues. Germline V gene data show CDR1 as SGHDT and CDR2 as YYEEEE. The junction had 10 bases not matched to a gene; V was cut back by 0 bases and J by 1 base. The DNA for the CDR3 is TGTGCCAGCAGCTTGGGAGGAGGGGACAGGGGAAGGTCCTACGAGCAGTACTTC. Its protein product is CASSLGGGDRGRSYEQYF.

This chain uses TRBV20-1 with TRBJ2-1, with 7 bases fitting TRBD1. Germline V gene sequence: CDR1 DFQATT, CDR2 SNEGSKA (reference sequence). J gave up 10 bases and V 6 bases, and 3 bases lay outside the gene matches. The CDR3 totals 10 residues. The DNA of the CDR3 is TGCAGTGCCGAGGGGGCCGAGCAGTTCTTC. Its translation is CSAEGAEQFF.

The rearrangement links TRBV30 to TRBJ2-3, with a possible D match to TRBD2 (5 bases). Per germline, CDR1 GTSNPN and CDR2 SVGIG (reference sequence). With 7 bases removed from V and 4 bases from J, the gap between germline ends came to 12 bases. The CDR3 runs to 12 residues. The CDR3 protein is CALREPPDTQYF. The CDR3 coding sequence is TGTGCCTTGAGGGAGCCCCCAGATACGCAGTATTTT.

The chain uses TRBV30 and TRBJ2-1; no reliable D call. In germline, CDR1 is GTSNPN, CDR2 SVGIG (reference sequence). V was trimmed by 5 bases and J by 8 bases, leaving 19 bases between them. The CDR3 sequence is 14 residues long. The DNA of the CDR3 is TGTGCCTGGGCTCCCTGGGCTAAGTGGGATGAGCAGTTCTTC. Residues: CAWAPWAKWDEQFF. Together with reference TRBV30 and TRBJ2-1, the CDR3 gives the full variable domain: SQTIHQWPATLVQPVGSPLSLECTVEGTSNPNLYWYRQAAGRGLQLLFYSVGIGQISSEVPQNLSASRPQDRQFILSSKKLLLSDSGFYLCAWAPWAKWDEQFFGPGTRLTVL.

The J gene is TRBJ2-7, the V gene TRBV10-3; TRBD2 aligns across 10 bases. Germline V lookup: CDR1 ENHRY, CDR2 SYGVKD. The CDR3 contains 17 residues. V dropped 2 bases and J dropped 7; count of bases not matched to a gene: 14. CDR3: CAISEPISGRPSLEQYF. The DNA of the CDR3 is TGTGCCATCAGTGAGCCGATTAGCGGGAGGCCTTCTTTGGAGCAGTACTTC.

The genes are TRBV7-2 and TRBJ1-3, with 9 nucleotides matching TRBD1. Unmatched junction bases numbered 14, after V lost 4 bases and J lost 4 bases. This CDR3 region has 18 residues. Per the germline V gene, CDR1 is SGHTA and CDR2 is FQGNSA. The CDR3 here is CASSSPGDRESRGNTIYF. DNA for the CDR3: TGTGCCAGCAGCTCACCGGGGGACAGGGAATCGAGGGGAAACACCATATATTTT.

This clone has just a few counts. The chain links TRBV4-2 to TRBJ2-5; possibly TRBD2 for D (6 bases). Germline CDR1 reads LGHNA; CDR2 reads YNFKEQ. Trimming took off 3 bases at V and 0 bases at J, with 11 bases between the two ends. The CDR3 sequence is 15 residues long. The CDR3 coding sequence is TGTGCCAGCAGCCAGTGGGGGGAGTACCAAGAGACCCAGTACTTC. This sequence encodes CASSQWGEYQETQYF.

The rearrangement links TRBV11-2 to TRBJ2-1; 7 nucleotides align to TRBD2. CDR1 and CDR2 (germline): SGHAT, FQNNGV. Trimming took 3 bases from V and 5 from J; bases not matched to a gene: 10. The CDR3 contains 16 residues. CDR3 sequence (DNA): TGTGCCAGCAGCTTCAATGGGGGGGACCGTCACAATGAGCAGTTCTTC. This encodes CASSFNGGDRHNEQFF.

This clone appeared a single time. The chain employs TRBV19 and TRBJ1-5, with TRBD1 identical over 9 bases. This CDR3 is 18 amino acids long. J gave up 4 bases and V 9 bases, and 19 bases lay outside the gene matches. Germline V CDR1 and CDR2: LNHDA, SQIVND (reference sequence). For the CDR3, the DNA is TGTGCCAGCCGGACGGGACAGGGTCGAGATGGGTGGAATCAGCCCCAGCATTTT. The encoded protein is CASRTGQGRDGWNQPQHF. The variable domain in full, completed from reference TRBV19 and TRBJ1-5, reads DGGITQSPKYLFRKEGQNVTLSCEQNLNHDAMYWYRQDPGQGLRLIYYSQIVNDFQKGDIAEGYSVSREKKESFPLTVTSAQKNPTAFYLCASRTGQGRDGWNQPQHFGDGTRLSIL.

This rearrangement joins TRBV11-1 to TRBJ2-7; 8 positions agree with TRBD2. Germline lookup yields CDR1 SGHAT and CDR2 FQDESV (reference sequence). The CDR3 extends over 13 amino acids. The ends lost 6 bases at V and 1 base at J; junction bases unmatched: 2. The CDR3 DNA reads as TGTGCCAGCAGTAGCGGGGCTTCCTACGAGCAGTACTTC. Encoded protein: CASSSGASYEQYF.

The V call is TRBV19, the J call TRBJ2-3; 13 bases agree with TRBD2. J gave up 6 bases and V 7 bases, and 4 bases lay outside the gene matches. The CDR3 loop spans 14 amino acids. The germline V gene has CDR1 LNHDA and CDR2 SQIVND (reference sequence). CDR3 DNA: TGTGCCAGTACCGGGACTAGCGGGACGGATACGCAGTATTTT. This codes for CASTGTSGTDTQYF.

The rearrangement uses TRBV15 and TRBJ2-2; no firm D call. The CDR3 has 11 residues. Germline assignment: CDR1 LNHNV and CDR2 YYDKDF (reference sequence). The V end was cut by 4 bases, the J end by 8 bases, with 5 bases between. CDR3 bases: TGTGCCACCAGCATTGAGGGGGAGCTGTTTTTT. Its translation: CATSIEGELFF.

The genes are TRBV13 and TRBJ2-1; 10 nucleotides agree with TRBD2. Germline V gene data show CDR1 as PRHDT and CDR2 as FYEKMQ (reference sequence). This CDR3 has 15 residues. After removal of 7 bases from V and 8 bases from J, the junction contained 11 bases not matched to a gene. This chain's CDR3 is CASTLASGSSYEQFF. The CDR3 DNA follows: TGTGCCAGCACCCTAGCTAGCGGGAGTTCGTATGAGCAGTTCTTC.

This chain joins TRBV6-5 and TRBJ2-7; 7 nucleotides line up with TRBD2. Germline V gene sequence: CDR1 MNHEY, CDR2 SVGAGI. V shed 2 bases and J 0 bases; nucleotides not matched to a gene: 4. The CDR3 length is 15 residues. The CDR3 DNA is TGTGCCAGCAGTTACGGGGTAGCGGGCTCCTACGAGCAGTACTTC. Encoded protein: CASSYGVAGSYEQYF.